These 8 T cell receptor beta chains originate from one sample sequenced in a study of cytomegalovirus exposure and HLA in healthy donors. Generated by immunoSEQ multiplex PCR, the TCRdb table keeps only in-frame clones and is missing some. The table has about 140,000 clones, roughly nine tenths seen once; the top ten hold less than 3.5%. Sequences were obtained from PBMCs. These receptors were collected from a man between 18 and 35 years old in good health and CMV-seronegative.

This sequence joins TRBV28 and TRBJ2-3; 11 positions agree with TRBD1. The V gene's germline CDR1 is MDHEN and CDR2 SYDVKM. V trimming: 6 bases; J trimming: 7 bases; junction bases outside the gene matches: 12. The length of the CDR3 is 16 residues. The CDR3, as DNA: TGTGCCAGCAGGGAACCGAGGACAGGGGGCTTTAATACGCAGTATTTT. It codes for CASREPRTGGFNTQYF.

The chain joins TRBV19 to TRBJ1-4; D unresolved. The CDR3 covers 14 residues. Germline CDR1 and CDR2: LNHDA and SQIVND (reference sequence). Between the trimmed V and J ends, which lost 3 bases and 4 bases, there was a span of 9 bases. The CDR3 DNA reads TGTGCCAGTAGTATTGGGCAGGATAATGAAAAACTGTTTTTT. Its translation is CASSIGQDNEKLFF.

The chain combines TRBV30 with TRBJ1-1, with no clear D. CDR3 size: 10 residues. The V end lost 8 bases, the J end lost 8 bases, and 12 bases lay between the germline ends. Germline V lookup: CDR1 GTSNPN, CDR2 SVGIG (reference sequence). CDR3 DNA: TGTGCCCTAGAGGTTTACGAAGCTTTCTTT. It specifies CALEVYEAFF.

This chain connects TRBV21-1 to TRBJ2-3; TRBD2, as called in the table, went unchecked against the DNA. TRBV21-1 is a recognized pseudogene. The CDR3 extends over 18 amino acids. CDR3 loop: CASSAGLAGGGFADTQYF. CDR3 in DNA: TGTGCCAGCAGCGCGGGACTAGCGGGAGGAGGTTTCGCAGATACGCAGTATTTT.

The chain uses TRBV5-1 and TRBJ2-7; 10 bases align to TRBD1. This CDR3 is 17 amino acids long. V was pared by 5 bases and J by 7 bases, with 18 bases of the junction left unmatched. Germline loops: CDR1 SGHRS, CDR2 YFSETQ. CDR3 region: CASRPRQGAKRRREQYF. CDR3 DNA: TGCGCCAGCAGACCTCGACAGGGGGCGAAGCGAAGACGGGAGCAGTACTTC.

The J gene is TRBJ1-2, the V gene TRBV7-8, with D uncertain. The V and J ends lost 5 bases and 1 base respectively, with 26 bases between them. Per germline, CDR1 SGHVS and CDR2 FQNEAQ. The CDR3 is 19 amino acids. The CDR3 region has the DNA TGTGCCAGCAGCCCCCGGTTACGGAGGAATATACCGAATAACTATGGCTACACCTTC. It specifies CASSPRLRRNIPNNYGYTF. The full variable domain, rest sourced from reference TRBV7-8 and TRBJ1-2, is GAGVSQSPRYKVAKRGQDVALRCDPISGHVSLFWYQQALGQGPEFLTYFQNEAQLDKSGLPSDRFFAERPEGSVSTLKIQRTQQEDSAVYLCASSPRLRRNIPNNYGYTFGSGTRLTVV.

V and J are TRBV5-1 and TRBJ2-5, with 7 nucleotides matching TRBD2. V shed 4 bases, J shed 0 bases, and the junction held 0 bases outside the gene matches. The germline V gene has CDR1 SGHRS and CDR2 YFSETQ. This CDR3 is built from 13 residues. The CDR3 sequence is CASSRGDQETQYF. The CDR3 DNA reads TGCGCCAGCAGCCGGGGGGACCAAGAGACCCAGTACTTC.

The chain links TRBV7-2 to TRBJ2-7, with a possible D match to TRBD2 (6 bases). The V end lost 5 bases, the J end lost 3 bases, and 17 bases lay between the germline ends. Germline V gene lookup returns CDR1 SGHTA and CDR2 FQGNSA. The CDR3 length is 15 residues. The CDR3 sequence: CASSPRDSGFYEQYF. The CDR3 nucleotides are TGTGCCAGCAGCCCCAGAGATAGCGGTTTCTACGAGCAGTACTTC.